This entry describes one TCR beta chain. The record originates from a study of CD8 T cells in Susac syndrome. CD8+ and CD4+ T cells from blood underwent TCR beta sequencing, which was carried out in a high-throughput format. RNA amounts of roughly 0.5 to 1 ug underwent reverse transcription with random hexamers. Amplification of the TCR beta CDR3 was carried out by immunoSEQ multiplex PCR, which spanned a total of 54 Vbeta and 13 Jbeta segments. TCRdb reprocessed the immunoSEQ multiplex PCR reads with MiXCR, giving one entry per CDR3 protein. Of a few hundred thousand distinct CDR3 sequences in the sample, approximately 95% are singletons; the top ten hold approximately 0.082%. The receptor was derived from a human donor with multiple sclerosis. The material sequenced was CD4+ T cells from PBMCs.

The CDR3 DNA reads as TGCAGCGTCCCCCGGGCCCGCCTGAATGAGCAGTTCTTC. Translation gives CSVPRARLNEQFF. This sequence joins TRBV29-1 and TRBJ2-1, with D unresolved. Per germline, CDR1 SQVTM and CDR2 ANQGSEA. The V end lost 6 bases, the J end lost 7 bases, and 16 bases lay between the germline ends. There are 13 residues in the CDR3.